The source of this T cell receptor (beta chain) is a study of CD8+ T cells in alopecia areata (dated by TCRdb to the late 2010s). For context, the study as a whole: Treated patients were enrolled in an open-label pilot trial of oral tofacitinib at 5 to 10 mg twice daily for moderate-to-severe alopecia areata. RNA came from the PAXgene miRNA kit for fixed scalp, the miRNeasy kit for PBMCs, and the RNeasy kit for mouse skin. Clonality in the scalp was compared among normal scalp (n=4), patchy alopecia areata scalp (n=8), and alopecia totalis/universalis scalp (n=8). Tofacitinib-treated patients had biopsies at baseline and at 4 and 24 weeks of treatment, with a later scalp biopsy in several patients. The study used high-throughput TCRbeta sequencing to examine T cell clonal expansion in alopecia areata, in both the C3H/HeJ mouse model and human patients. In humans, TCRbeta sequencing was performed on scalp tissue and on sorted CD4+ and CD8+ peripheral blood T cells from healthy controls and from patients with patchy or totalis/universalis alopecia areata. Patients stayed on tofacitinib for 6 to 18 months and then had 6 months of follow-up off drug so that delayed response and recurrence could be assessed. immunoSEQ multiplex PCR using 35 Vbeta forward primers and 13 Jbeta reverse primers was used to amplify TCRbeta CDR3 regions.

Regarding this clone: Its target antigen remains unknown. It has no much larger one-base neighbor in the sample; base qualities were not kept.

The method behind the library was the immunoSEQ multiplex PCR assay. To provide template for TCR sequencing, every sample had RNA extracted and reverse transcribed into cDNA. First-strand cDNA was synthesized using SuperScript III with a 2:1 mix of oligo-dT and random hexamers. A synthetic immune receptor repertoire was used to gauge amplification bias, and whatever bias remained was removed computationally. From the authors' description of their analysis: Raw reads were preprocessed to remove errors, and CDR3 was defined according to IMGT conventions as the region from the conserved cysteine to phenylalanine. To get clonality, Shannon entropy was normalized by log2 of the number of productive unique TCRs and the result was subtracted from 1. Whether scalp clones were CD4 or CD8 was inferred by matching scalp TCRbeta sequences against CD4 and CD8 repertoires sorted from blood. The immuneACCESS repertoire file appears here via TCRdb, limited to in-frame rearrangements. These files lack a portion of the clones; in checked studies, under half of the deficit traces to unresolved V genes, and the cause of the others is not known. That table gives V, J and clone size, and the DNA gave D and trimming. The sample includes around 140,000 clones, with around 50% observed a single time. Jointly, the top ten make up over 5.5% of the sample.

What the authors observed across the whole study: Compared with normal scalp, lesional scalp, particularly in alopecia totalis/universalis, had higher clonality and more expanded CD8+ clones, which suggests antigenic drive. Scalp TCR repertoire analysis is complicated because resident alphabeta T cells in normal human skin are also sequenced, whereas mouse skin is dominated by gammadelta T cells. Shared TCR sequences between patients were less evident than in mice, which may be partly attributable to HLA diversity in the patient population.

Peripheral blood and lesional scalp punch biopsies were obtained from patients with alopecia areata. PBMCs were separated by density centrifugation and stained for CD3, CD4 and CD8, after which CD4+ and CD8+ T cells were sorted on a FACSAria. This receptor was taken from a human donor with alopecia areata. Sequencing used CD4+ T cells sorted from blood.

The nucleotide sequence reads TGCGCCAGCAGCTTGGTGCGGAGGAACGCCTACAATGAGCAGTTCTTC. Translated, it reads CASSLVRRNAYNEQFF. The chain is encoded by TRBV5-1 joined to TRBJ2-1; tentative D gene TRBD2, with 5 bases matching. CDR1 and CDR2 (SGHRS, YFSETQ) derive from the germline V gene. Trimming removed 0 bases from V and 2 bases from J, leaving 12 bases between the germline ends. There are 16 amino acids in the CDR3, from cysteine to phenylalanine inclusive. Only CDR3 DNA remains: 48 bases, in frame from the first base.